This T cell receptor (beta chain) came from a study of CD4 T cells in relation to SARS-CoV-2 and coronaviruses. Whole-study context: Patient ages ranged from roughly 20 to 75, median 38.

CDR1 MNHEY and CDR2 SVGAGI come from the germline V gene. V shed 5 bases and J 2 bases; nucleotides not matched to a gene: 6. The CDR3 contains 14 residues. Sorted naive or memory CD4+ cells met CEF peptides for over 9 days. Points on this clone: Its target is not known.

Some clones are missing from TCRdb's copy, which holds only in-frame ones; the method was immunoSEQ multiplex PCR. Found here are tens of thousands of clones, 70% to 80% of them singletons; the top ten hold 2.5% to 3%. The sequencing sample was made of memory CD4+ T cells from PBMCs, cultured in vitro. The chain couples TRBV6-5 to TRBJ2-7; 7 bases map to TRBD1. The source of this sequence is an adult with COVID-19. In nucleotides, the CDR3 is TGTGCCAGCAGTAACCGGCAGGGGGCCTACGAGCAGTACTTC. Its translation is CASSNRQGAYEQYF.